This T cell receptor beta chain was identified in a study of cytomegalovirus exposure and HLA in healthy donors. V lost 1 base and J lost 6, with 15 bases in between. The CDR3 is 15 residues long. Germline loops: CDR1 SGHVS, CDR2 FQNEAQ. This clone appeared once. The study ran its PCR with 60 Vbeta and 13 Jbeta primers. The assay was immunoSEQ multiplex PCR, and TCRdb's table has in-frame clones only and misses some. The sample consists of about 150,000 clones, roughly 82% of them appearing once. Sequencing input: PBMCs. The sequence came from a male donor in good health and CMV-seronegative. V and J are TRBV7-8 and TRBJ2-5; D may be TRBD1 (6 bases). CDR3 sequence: CASSLEQGQRKTQYF. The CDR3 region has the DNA TGTGCCAGCAGCTTAGAACAGGGCCAACGGAAGACCCAGTACTTC.